This T cell receptor (beta chain) was recorded in a study of T cells in Graves' hyperthyroidism and ophthalmopathy. Patients were excluded for uncontrolled infection, other autoimmune disease, pregnancy or lactation. Using RNA transcripts as the source, TCR beta CDR3 regions were amplified. A first-round RT-PCR of the TCR CDR3 used the HTBI primer set. TCRdb re-analysed the multiplex PCR reads in MiXCR, keeping a single row per CDR3 protein. Among about 350,000 distinct CDR3 sequences listed, about 17% were seen once. A note on this clonotype: One junction end does not reproduce the germline sequence, and a read error may be involved.

This CDR3 is 13 amino acids long. Germline V gives CDR1 SEHNR, CDR2 FQNEAQ (reference sequence). This sequence originates from a woman under 40 with Graves' hyperthyroidism that later progressed to Graves' ophthalmopathy. The gene calls are TRBV7-9 and TRBJ2-2, with TRBD1 matching over 7 bases. Sequenced sample: blood. CDR3 in DNA: TGTGCCCGCAGACAGGGCGGCACCGGGGAGCTGTTTTTT. Protein product: CARRQGGTGELFF.